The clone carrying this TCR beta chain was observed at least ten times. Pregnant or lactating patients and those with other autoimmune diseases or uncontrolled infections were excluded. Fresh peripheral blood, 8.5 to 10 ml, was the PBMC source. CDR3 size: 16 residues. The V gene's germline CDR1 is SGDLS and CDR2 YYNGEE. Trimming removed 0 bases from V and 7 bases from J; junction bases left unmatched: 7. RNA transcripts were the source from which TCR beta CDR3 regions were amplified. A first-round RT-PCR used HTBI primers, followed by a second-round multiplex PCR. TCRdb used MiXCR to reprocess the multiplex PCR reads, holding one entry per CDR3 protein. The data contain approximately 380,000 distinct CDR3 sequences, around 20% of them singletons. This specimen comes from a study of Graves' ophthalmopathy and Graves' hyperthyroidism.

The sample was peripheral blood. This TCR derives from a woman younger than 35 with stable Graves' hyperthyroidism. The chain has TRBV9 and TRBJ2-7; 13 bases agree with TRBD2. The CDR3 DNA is TGTGCCAGCAGCGTAGCACTAGCGGGAGGGCCGTGGGAGCAGTACTTC. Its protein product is CASSVALAGGPWEQYF.